This T cell receptor (beta chain) was sequenced for a study of spatial heterogeneity in lung cancer. Described time point: blood at routine non-recurrence follow-up after resection. Unsorted whole RNA from tumor, nontumor lung or frozen PBMC underwent sequencing. TCR cDNA molecules were tagged individually, and each one carried a unique molecular identifier. Each CDR3 protein gets one entry after TCRdb re-called the 5' RACE reads with MiXCR. Of roughly 110,000 distinct CDR3 sequences listed, roughly 10% are singletons. This receptor was identified in a female donor with early-stage non-small cell lung cancer. This specimen consisted of PBMCs, obtained at follow-up.

The CDR3 here is CASSLPGLQADTQYF. The CDR3 DNA reads TGCGCCAGCAGCCTCCCCGGGCTACAAGCAGATACGCAGTATTTT. The chain links TRBV4-1 to TRBJ2-3; D unresolved. Trimming removed 4 bases at V and 4 bases at J, with 15 bases between. This CDR3 has 15 amino acids. CDR1 and CDR2 from the germline V gene are MGHRA and YSYEKL.